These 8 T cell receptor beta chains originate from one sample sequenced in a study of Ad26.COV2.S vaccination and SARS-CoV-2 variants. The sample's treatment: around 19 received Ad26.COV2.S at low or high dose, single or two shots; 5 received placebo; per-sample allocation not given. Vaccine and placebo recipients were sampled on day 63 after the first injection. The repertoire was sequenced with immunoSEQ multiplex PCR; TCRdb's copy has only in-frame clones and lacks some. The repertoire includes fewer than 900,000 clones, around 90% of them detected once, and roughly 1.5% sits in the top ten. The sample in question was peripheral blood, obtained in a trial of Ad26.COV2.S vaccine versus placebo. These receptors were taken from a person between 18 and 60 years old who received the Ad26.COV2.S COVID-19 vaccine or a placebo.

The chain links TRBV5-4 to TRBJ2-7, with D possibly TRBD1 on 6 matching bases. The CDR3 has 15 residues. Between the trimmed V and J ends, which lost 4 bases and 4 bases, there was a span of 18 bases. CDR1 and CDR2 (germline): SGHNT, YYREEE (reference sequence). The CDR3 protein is CASSPHPGQLYEQYF. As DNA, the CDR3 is TGTGCCAGCAGCCCCCACCCGGGACAACTATACGAGCAGTACTTC.

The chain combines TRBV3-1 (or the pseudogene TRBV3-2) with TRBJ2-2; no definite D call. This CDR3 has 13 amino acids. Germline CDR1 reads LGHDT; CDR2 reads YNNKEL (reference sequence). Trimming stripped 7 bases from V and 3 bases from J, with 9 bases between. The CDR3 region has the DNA TGTGCCAGCAATACGGCCGACACCGGGGAGCTGTTTTTT. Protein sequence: CASNTADTGELFF.

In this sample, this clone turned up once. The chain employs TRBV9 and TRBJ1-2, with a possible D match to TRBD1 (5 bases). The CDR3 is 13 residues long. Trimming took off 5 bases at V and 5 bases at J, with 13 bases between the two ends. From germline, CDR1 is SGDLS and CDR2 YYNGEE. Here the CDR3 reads CASRSSGLYGYTF. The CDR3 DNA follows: TGTGCCAGCAGAAGTTCGGGACTTTATGGCTACACCTTC.

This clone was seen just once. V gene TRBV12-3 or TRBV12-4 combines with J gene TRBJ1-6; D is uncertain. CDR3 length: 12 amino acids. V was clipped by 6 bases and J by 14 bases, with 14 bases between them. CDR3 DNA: TGTGCCAGCAGCCCGGGAAATTCGGCCCTCCACTTT. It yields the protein CASSPGNSALHF.

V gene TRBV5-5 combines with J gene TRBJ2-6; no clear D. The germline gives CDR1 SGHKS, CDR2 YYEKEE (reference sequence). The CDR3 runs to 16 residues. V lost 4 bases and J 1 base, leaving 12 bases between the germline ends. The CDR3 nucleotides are TGTGCCAGCAGCCTGTCCGGGCATTCTGGGGCCAACGTCCTGACTTTC. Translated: CASSLSGHSGANVLTF.

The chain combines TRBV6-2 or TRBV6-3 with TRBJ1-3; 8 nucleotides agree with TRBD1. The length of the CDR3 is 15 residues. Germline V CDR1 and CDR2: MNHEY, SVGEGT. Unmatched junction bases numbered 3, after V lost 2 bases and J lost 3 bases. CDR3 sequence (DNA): TGTGCCAGCAGTTACCAGGGGGCGCGTGGAAACACCATATATTTT. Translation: CASSYQGARGNTIYF.

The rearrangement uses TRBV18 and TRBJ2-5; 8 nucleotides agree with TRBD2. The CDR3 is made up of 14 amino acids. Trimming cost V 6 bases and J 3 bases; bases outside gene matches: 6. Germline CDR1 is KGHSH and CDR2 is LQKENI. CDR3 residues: CASSAGGGEETQYF. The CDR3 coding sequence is TGTGCCAGCTCCGCGGGAGGCGGGGAAGAGACCCAGTACTTC.

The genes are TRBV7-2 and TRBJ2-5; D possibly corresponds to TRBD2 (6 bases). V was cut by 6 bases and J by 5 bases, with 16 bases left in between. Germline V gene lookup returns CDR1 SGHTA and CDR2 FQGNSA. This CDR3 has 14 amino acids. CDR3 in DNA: TGTGCCAGCAGTGTTGAGGCGGGGAGGGAGACCCAGTACTTC. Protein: CASSVEAGRETQYF.